Listed here are 29 T cell receptor beta chains from one sample, sequenced in a study of blood T cell repertoires in COVID-19. The table came from immunoSEQ multiplex PCR; TCRdb's copy has only in-frame clones and leaves some out. The sample includes roughly 160,000 clones, approximately 91% of them seen just once. Sequencing was done on a sample of peripheral blood. The receptors were gathered from a young man with acute or convalescent COVID-19.

CDR3 nucleotides: TGTGCCTGGAGTAACCCTAGAGGACAGGGCGGCAAACTGTTTTTT. This codes for CAWSNPRGQGGKLFF. The chain joins TRBV30 to TRBJ1-4; 8 bases align to TRBD1. Germline V lookup: CDR1 GTSNPN, CDR2 SVGIG (reference sequence). After removal of 2 bases from V and 11 bases from J, the junction contained 13 bases not matched to a gene. The CDR3 consists of 15 residues.

The V and J genes are TRBV27 and TRBJ1-5, with no clear D. The germline V and J ends were trimmed by 2 bases and 0 bases, with 8 bases remaining between them. This CDR3 is built from 15 residues. The V gene's germline CDR1 is MNHEY and CDR2 SMNVEV (reference sequence). DNA of the CDR3: TGTGCCAGCAGTTTAGGGCAGTATAGCAATCAGCCCCAGCATTTT. Amino acids: CASSLGQYSNQPQHF.

The chain employs TRBV9 and TRBJ2-1; maybe TRBD1 (6 bases). The V gene lost 1 base and the J gene lost 5 bases, with 10 bases spanning the gap. The germline gives CDR1 SGDLS, CDR2 YYNGEE. This CDR3 spans 14 amino acids. CDR3 in DNA: TGTGCCAGCAGCGTAACAGGGTTACACAATGAGCAGTTCTTC. Its protein product is CASSVTGLHNEQFF.

The chain joins TRBV25-1 to TRBJ2-7, with D maybe TRBD2 (5 bases). The CDR3 consists of 15 residues. Deletions cut 1 base from V and 4 bases from J, with 14 bases between. Germline lookup yields CDR1 MGHDK and CDR2 SYGVNS. For the CDR3, the DNA is TGTGCCAGCAGTGAATTAGCTGAGGGAGCGTACGAGCAGTACTTC. Amino acid sequence: CASSELAEGAYEQYF.

The chain is built from TRBV4-1 and TRBJ2-1; D uncertain. The CDR3 is 15 residues long. The V end was cut by 0 bases, the J end by 8 bases, with 14 bases between. Germline CDR1 is MGHRA and CDR2 is YSYEKL. The CDR3 DNA reads TGCGCCAGCAGCCAAGAAAAGACGCAGGCCCATGAGCAGTTCTTC. This codes for CASSQEKTQAHEQFF.

V gene TRBV5-4 combines with J gene TRBJ2-1, with D tentatively TRBD2 (6 bases). The V and J ends lost 4 bases and 0 bases respectively, with 17 bases between them. This CDR3 contains 17 residues. Germline V CDR1 and CDR2: SGHNT, YYREEE (reference sequence). CDR3 DNA: TGTGCCAGCAGCCCCGATCGAGTGACTAGCTCCTACAATGAGCAGTTCTTC. This codes for CASSPDRVTSSYNEQFF.

This chain links TRBV4-2 with TRBJ2-3; maybe TRBD1 (5 bases). Germline assignment: CDR1 LGHNA and CDR2 YNFKEQ. V lost 1 base to trimming and J lost 2 bases, with 10 bases between them. This CDR3 contains 15 residues. The CDR3 reads CASSQGDRFTDTQYF. Here the CDR3 DNA reads TGTGCCAGCAGCCAAGGAGACAGATTCACAGATACGCAGTATTTT.

The V and J genes are TRBV7-9 and TRBJ1-3; possible D gene TRBD1, 6 bases. The V end was cut by 5 bases, the J end by 3 bases, with 14 bases between. CDR3 size: 15 residues. Germline CDR1 and CDR2: SEHNR and FQNEAQ (reference sequence). In DNA form, the CDR3 reads TGTGCCAGCAGCACTCCCACAGGGAATGGAAACACCATATATTTT. As protein: CASSTPTGNGNTIYF.

This clone is a singleton in its sample. The chain recombines TRBV2 with TRBJ2-1; 8 bases map to TRBD1. Germline lookup yields CDR1 SNHLY and CDR2 FYNNEI. The CDR3 runs 13 residues. The V and J ends lost 5 bases and 8 bases, in that order; junction bases with no gene match: 5. CDR3 sequence: CASSLDRGDEQFF. The CDR3 coding sequence is TGTGCCAGCAGTTTAGACAGGGGCGATGAGCAGTTCTTC.

This rearrangement joins TRBV27 to TRBJ2-5, with TRBD1 identical over 7 bases. In germline, CDR1 is MNHEY, CDR2 SMNVEV (reference sequence). There are 13 residues in the CDR3. With 3 bases clipped from V and 3 bases from J, the junction kept 1 base outside the gene matches. CDR3 residues: CASSFDREETQYF. CDR3 coding DNA: TGTGCCAGCAGTTTCGACAGGGAAGAGACCCAGTACTTC.

The chain carries TRBV6-4 and TRBJ1-1; perhaps TRBD1 as D (5 bases). V gave up 4 bases and J gave up 4 bases, with 10 bases separating them. The germline CDR1 and CDR2 sequences are MRHNA and SNTAGT. The CDR3 has 13 residues. The CDR3 reads CASSAGFGTEAFF. The CDR3 DNA reads as TGTGCCAGCAGTGCAGGGTTCGGCACTGAAGCTTTCTTT.

The chain carries TRBV5-1 and TRBJ1-4, with TRBD1 identical over 7 bases. The CDR3 totals 17 residues. J gave up 2 bases and V 4 bases, and 11 bases lay outside the gene matches. From germline, CDR1 is SGHRS and CDR2 YFSETQ. The CDR3 DNA follows: TGCGCCAGCAGCCGCACGACAGGGAGCTACACTAATGAAAAACTGTTTTTT. This translates into CASSRTTGSYTNEKLFF.

The chain uses TRBV6-5 and TRBJ1-3, with a possible D match to TRBD1 (5 bases). The CDR3 runs 15 residues. With 7 bases removed from V and 1 base from J, the gap between germline ends came to 14 bases. Germline V gives CDR1 MNHEY, CDR2 SVGAGI. The CDR3 DNA sequence: TGTGCCAGCACCCCAGCAAGGGGATCTGGAAACACCATATATTTT. Its protein product is CASTPARGSGNTIYF.

The chain is built from TRBV7-2 and TRBJ1-5, with D possibly TRBD1 on 6 matching bases. CDR1 and CDR2 from the germline V gene are SGHTA and FQGNSA. V lost 5 bases, J lost 5 bases, and 10 bases lay in between. There are 13 residues in the CDR3. CDR3 in DNA: TGTGCCAGCAGCGTCAGGGGAGATCAGCCCCAGCATTTT. This translates into CASSVRGDQPQHF.

V is TRBV5-5 and J is TRBJ1-2; 7 nucleotides match TRBD1. The CDR3 extends over 13 amino acids. Germline V gene lookup returns CDR1 SGHKS and CDR2 YYEKEE (reference sequence). V dropped 0 bases and J dropped 7; count of bases not matched to a gene: 3. The chain's CDR3 is CASSLDRGGGYTF. The CDR3 bases are TGTGCCAGCAGCTTGGACAGGGGTGGTGGCTACACCTTC.

This clone has more than one count but fewer than ten. J is TRBJ1-5 and V is TRBV5-1; TRBD1 agrees at 12 bases. The CDR3 loop spans 14 amino acids. Germline trimming cut 4 bases from V and 7 bases from J; bases unmatched to any gene: 3. Per germline, CDR1 SGHRS and CDR2 YFSETQ. CDR3 DNA sequence: TGCGCCAGCAGCGTGGGACAGGGGGCCCAGCCCCAGCATTTT. It is translated as CASSVGQGAQPQHF.

The chain has TRBV2 and TRBJ2-3; 10 bases are shared with TRBD1. With V trimmed by 5 bases and J by 4 bases, 6 bases remained unmatched. The CDR3 length is 15 residues. CDR1 SNHLY and CDR2 FYNNEI come from the germline V gene. The CDR3 nucleotides read TGTGCCAGCAGTCAAGACAGGGGGCAGGCAGATACGCAGTATTTT. It translates to CASSQDRGQADTQYF.

The chain's CDR3 is CASSQTGTAYEQYF. CDR3 sequence (DNA): TGTGCCAGCAGCCAAACAGGGACAGCCTACGAGCAGTACTTC. This rearrangement joins TRBV6-6 to TRBJ2-7, with TRBD1 matching 7 bases. Germline V gives CDR1 MNHNY, CDR2 SVGAGI (reference sequence). The CDR3 consists of 14 residues. V shed 6 bases, J shed 2 bases, and the junction held 7 bases outside the gene matches.

The chain employs TRBV9 and TRBJ1-1; the D is unclear. The CDR3 covers 14 residues. Germline V CDR1 and CDR2: SGDLS, YYNGEE. The germline V and J ends were trimmed by 4 bases and 5 bases, with 15 bases remaining between them. Here the CDR3 DNA reads TGTGCCAGCAGCCTCGAGGTAAGGAATACTGAAGCTTTCTTT. Protein sequence: CASSLEVRNTEAFF.

The V call is TRBV5-5, the J call TRBJ1-1; no clear D. This CDR3 is built from 14 residues. V lost 0 bases, J lost 3 bases, and 9 bases lay in between. CDR1 and CDR2 (germline): SGHKS, YYEKEE (reference sequence). This chain's CDR3 is CASSLGRADTEAFF. The CDR3 coding sequence is TGTGCCAGCAGCTTGGGGAGGGCTGACACTGAAGCTTTCTTT. Combining the CDR3 with reference TRBV5-5 and TRBJ1-1 gives the whole variable domain DAGVTQSPTHLIKTRGQQVTLRCSPISGHKSVSWYQQVLGQGPQFIFQYYEKEERGRGNFPDRFSARQFPNYSSELNVNALLLGDSALYLCASSLGRADTEAFFGQGTRLTVV.

This chain links TRBV13 with TRBJ1-2; 8 positions match TRBD1. V gave up 3 bases and J gave up 5 bases; unmatched junction bases: 17. Germline-derived CDR1 and CDR2 are PRHDT and FYEKMQ (reference sequence). This CDR3 has 18 residues. The CDR3 is CASSLRRQGADLNYGYTF. CDR3 in DNA: TGTGCCAGCAGCTTGCGCCGGCAGGGGGCCGATCTTAATTATGGCTACACCTTC.

The chain combines TRBV2 with TRBJ2-6; D possibly corresponds to TRBD1 (5 bases). Germline CDR1 SNHLY, CDR2 FYNNEI. The CDR3 is made up of 13 amino acids. The germline V and J ends were trimmed by 9 bases and 1 base, with 7 bases remaining between them. The CDR3 region has the DNA TGTGCCAGAGGGGAATCTGGGGCCAACGTCCTGACTTTC. Protein sequence: CARGESGANVLTF. The whole variable domain, remainder taken from reference TRBV2 and TRBJ2-6, is EPEVTQTPSHQVTQMGQEVILRCVPISNHLYFYWYRQILGQKVEFLVSFYNNEISEKSEIFDDQFSVERPDGSNFTLKIRSTKLEDSAMYFCARGESGANVLTFGAGSRLTVL.

The chain uses TRBV2 and TRBJ1-1, with 7 positions matching TRBD1. V shed 4 bases and J 1 base; nucleotides not matched to a gene: 9. The CDR3 is 16 amino acids. The V gene's germline CDR1 is SNHLY and CDR2 FYNNEI. The chain's CDR3 is CASSAPTGWGNTEAFF. CDR3 nucleotides: TGTGCCAGCAGTGCCCCGACAGGGTGGGGGAACACTGAAGCTTTCTTT.

The rearrangement joins TRBV5-4 to TRBJ2-7, with 12 bases identical to TRBD2. The CDR3 is 18 residues long. The germline gives CDR1 SGHNT, CDR2 YYREEE (reference sequence). Trimming removed 2 bases from V and 0 bases from J; junction bases left unmatched: 9. CDR3 nucleotides: TGTGCCAGCAGCTTAGGTCTAGCGGGAGGGAGGAGCTCCTACGAGCAGTACTTC. This encodes CASSLGLAGGRSSYEQYF. The full variable domain, with the rest looked up from reference TRBV5-4 and TRBJ2-7, is ETGVTQSPTHLIKTRGQQVTLRCSSQSGHNTVSWYQQALGQGPQFIFQYYREEENGRGNFPPRFSGLQFPNYSSELNVNALELDDSALYLCASSLGLAGGRSSYEQYFGPGTRLTVT.

The genes are TRBV10-1 and TRBJ1-6, with D unclear. The CDR3 is 19 residues long. V was cut by 5 bases and J by 4 bases, with 24 bases left in between. Germline lookup yields CDR1 WNHNN and CDR2 SYGVQD (reference sequence). CDR3 sequence: CASSFCAFPHYSYNSPLHF. The CDR3 DNA reads TGCGCCAGCAGTTTCTGCGCATTCCCACACTACTCGTATAATTCACCCCTCCACTTT.

The sample holds a few counts of this clone. The gene calls are TRBV18 and TRBJ1-6, with 9 bases identical to TRBD1. CDR3 size: 14 residues. Trimming took 10 bases from V and 9 from J; bases not matched to a gene: 10. CDR1 KGHSH and CDR2 LQKENI come from the germline V gene. The CDR3 coding sequence is TGTGCCACCGAATCCGGGACAGGGAGTTCACCCCTCCACTTT. Its protein is CATESGTGSSPLHF.

The chain couples TRBV19 to TRBJ1-4; D ambiguous. V was trimmed by 4 bases and J by 10 bases, leaving 13 bases between them. This CDR3 contains 13 residues. Germline V gives CDR1 LNHDA, CDR2 SQIVND (reference sequence). Written as DNA, the CDR3 is TGTGCCAGTAGTACGCGTGATAGTGGAAAACTGTTTTTT. Its protein product is CASSTRDSGKLFF. The full variable domain, completed using reference TRBV19 and TRBJ1-4, is DGGITQSPKYLFRKEGQNVTLSCEQNLNHDAMYWYRQDPGQGLRLIYYSQIVNDFQKGDIAEGYSVSREKKESFPLTVTSAQKNPTAFYLCASSTRDSGKLFFGSGTQLSVL.

A single count supports this clone. The rearrangement joins TRBV5-6 to TRBJ2-1, with 9 bases identical to TRBD2. Losses at the gene ends were 1 base for V and 12 bases for J; bases not matched to a gene: 11. The CDR3 contains 15 residues. Germline CDR1 SGHDT, CDR2 YYEEEE. The CDR3 protein is CASSLKAGGAYGQFF. The CDR3 coding sequence is TGTGCCAGCAGCTTGAAGGCGGGAGGGGCTTATGGGCAGTTCTTC.

The rearrangement uses TRBV4-1 and TRBJ1-1; TRBD1 is a possible D gene (5 bases). There are 17 residues in the CDR3. Germline loops: CDR1 MGHRA, CDR2 YSYEKL. The ends were cut back, 3 bases at V and 0 bases at J, with 17 bases in the middle. The CDR3 spells CASSQGEVGRVNTEAFF. The CDR3 DNA sequence: TGCGCCAGCAGCCAGGGGGAGGTGGGCCGGGTGAACACTGAAGCTTTCTTT.